This entry describes one T cell receptor (beta chain). Its target is not known. This sample was included in a study of persistence of HIV-infected CD4 T cells. Study summary: CD4+ T cells responding to CMV or HIV-1 Gag were isolated. Study-level results: Compared with CD3/CD28-stimulated cells, CMV- and Gag-responding cells showed lower TCRbeta richness.

Lysates of CMV-infected fibroblasts at approximately 9.6 ug/mL stimulated these cells. Memory cells lacking CD40L and CD69 with high CD45RO were sorted. PBMCs were depleted of CD8+ T cells before stimulation. This was the immunoSEQ version 4 assay in survey mode. Produced via immunoSEQ multiplex PCR; TCRdb's table is partial and in-frame only. The sample records some 28,000 clones, 82% being singletons. The CDR3 contains 14 residues. Germline lookup yields CDR1 SGHRS and CDR2 YFSETQ. The V end lost 4 bases, the J end lost 5 bases, and 13 bases lay between the germline ends. The sequences come from CD4+ T cells sorted from PBMCs after approximately 19-hour stimulation, collected from a patient who received antiretroviral therapy. This clonotype originated in an adult man with HIV who was CMV-seropositive. The chain recombines TRBV5-1 with TRBJ1-5; weak D call: TRBD1 (6 bases). The CDR3 protein is CASSPTYRDQPQHF. DNA for the CDR3: TGCGCCAGCAGCCCTACCTACAGGGATCAGCCCCAGCATTTT.